The T cell receptor beta chain described here comes from a study of T cell responses to AZD1222 COVID-19 vaccine. Findings and limits, study-wide: Spike-wide vaccine-associated CD4 TCRs dominated at 160-218 and 743-854.

Worth noting for this clone: The antigen remains undetermined.

V shed 8 bases and J shed 1 base, with 5 bases lying between them. The CDR3 is made up of 11 amino acids. Germline CDR1 and CDR2: LNHDA and SQIVND (reference sequence). Only in-frame clones appear in the TCRdb table, and some are missing; sequencing was by immunoSEQ multiplex PCR. This sample has more than 110,000 clones, with roughly 90% found just once. The clonotype originates from an adult in good health. The sequencing here drew on peripheral blood, taken on day 0 of AZD1222 vaccination. This sequence joins TRBV19 and TRBJ1-1; D is ambiguous. CDR3 residues: CASWGNTEAFF. The CDR3 nucleotides read TGTGCCAGTTGGGGGAACACTGAAGCTTTCTTT.